One TCR beta chain is described in this entry. The antigen is unknown. Trimming cost V 1 base and J 2 bases, with 9 bases left between them. The CDR3 spans 15 residues. Germline loops: CDR1 MGHRA, CDR2 YSYEKL. This sample was taken from a study of cytomegalovirus exposure and HLA in healthy donors. General observations from the study: The authors assumed roughly uniform sequencing depth across donors for presence/absence analyses. A later analysis appeared to link common viral pathogens to several of the most significant clusters. TCR association rates varied by HLA locus in a later analysis, with DRB1 highest and HLA-C lowest.

Researchers ran the PCR with 60 Vbeta and 13 Jbeta primers. Generated by immunoSEQ multiplex PCR, the TCRdb table keeps only in-frame clones and is missing some. The sample comprises some 190,000 clones, approximately 9.5% of which are singletons, and 1% to 1.5% rests with the top ten. The sequencing sample was made of PBMCs. The TCR comes from a woman aged 25 to 45 in good health and CMV-seropositive. V usage is TRBV4-1 and J usage is TRBJ1-5; a possible D gene is TRBD1 (6 bases). CDR3 protein: CASSQGAGGNQPQHF. CDR3 coding DNA: TGCGCCAGCAGCCAAGGGGCAGGGGGCAATCAGCCCCAGCATTTT.